The 25 T cell receptor beta chains below come from one sample, sequenced in a study of shared clonotypes between healthy human individuals. Assay used: immunoSEQ multiplex PCR; TCRdb lists only in-frame clones, some missing. Of some 2,500,000 clones listed, 90% to 95% are singletons. Sequencing was carried out using naive CD4+ T cells from PBMCs. The subset was: CD45RA+ positively selected. The origin of the receptors is a man aged 18 to 30 in good health. Some clones in this sample may be carry-over from other donors' samples.

This sequence joins TRBV5-5 and TRBJ1-5; D might be TRBD1 (5 bases). Germline V lookup: CDR1 SGHKS, CDR2 YYEKEE (reference sequence). The CDR3 spans 16 residues. Trimming stripped 3 bases from V and 8 bases from J, with 21 bases between. CDR3 sequence reads: CASSWAGETMIEPQHF. In DNA, the CDR3 is TGTGCCAGCAGCTGGGCGGGGGAGACTATGATCGAGCCCCAGCATTTT. The full variable domain, with the rest looked up from reference TRBV5-5 and TRBJ1-5, is DAGVTQSPTHLIKTRGQQVTLRCSPISGHKSVSWYQQVLGQGPQFIFQYYEKEERGRGNFPDRFSARQFPNYSSELNVNALLLGDSALYLCASSWAGETMIEPQHFGDGTRLSIL.

This chain links TRBV7-9 with TRBJ2-7; 12 nucleotides align to TRBD2. The CDR3 sequence is 16 residues long. The ends lost 4 bases at V and 3 bases at J; junction bases unmatched: 7. CDR1 and CDR2 (germline): SEHNR, FQNEAQ (reference sequence). The CDR3 here is CASSYGTSGHLYEQYF. CDR3 bases: TGTGCCAGCAGCTACGGGACTAGCGGGCACCTCTACGAGCAGTACTTC.

This clone has only one observation. This chain uses TRBV15 with TRBJ2-7; D is tentatively TRBD1 or TRBD2 (5 bases each). The CDR3 spans 14 residues. Looked up from germline, CDR1 is LNHNV and CDR2 is YYDKDF (reference sequence). Trimming pared 1 base from V and 2 bases from J, leaving 9 bases between. CDR3 protein: CATSRGGDAYEQYF. As DNA, the CDR3 is TGTGCCACCAGCAGAGGAGGGGACGCCTACGAGCAGTACTTC.

The chain links TRBV30 to TRBJ2-3, with a possible D match to TRBD2 (6 bases). The germline gives CDR1 GTSNPN, CDR2 SVGIG (reference sequence). The CDR3 runs to 14 residues. The chain's CDR3 is CAWGDRAGEDTQYF. The CDR3, as DNA: TGTGCATGGGGGGATAGGGCCGGCGAAGATACGCAGTATTTT. The whole variable domain, remainder taken from reference TRBV30 and TRBJ2-3, is SQTIHQWPATLVQPVGSPLSLECTVEGTSNPNLYWYRQAAGRGLQLLFYSVGIGQISSEVPQNLSASRPQDRQFILSSKKLLLSDSGFYLCAWGDRAGEDTQYFGPGTRLTVL.

Worth noting for this clone: This sample also contains other DNA sequences that code for the same CDR3. The chain recombines TRBV7-3 with TRBJ2-5; a weak D match, TRBD1 (6 bases). The CDR3 consists of 13 residues. V dropped 1 base and J dropped 5 bases, with 8 bases sitting between them. Germline-derived CDR1 and CDR2 are SGHTA and FQGTGA. In DNA form, the CDR3 reads TGTGCCAGCAGCTTAAACAGGGAGGAGACCCAGTACTTC. It yields the protein CASSLNREETQYF.

This clone showed up just a few times. This chain connects TRBV11-2 to TRBJ2-7; D remains ambiguous. Deletions cut 1 base from V and 6 bases from J, with 22 bases between. This CDR3 is built from 17 residues. Germline CDR1 SGHAT, CDR2 FQNNGV. CDR3 bases: TGTGCCAGCAGCTTAGTGTCTTTGTCTATTCCTCTTGGCGAGCAGTACTTC. Translating it yields CASSLVSLSIPLGEQYF.

The chain carries TRBV29-1 and TRBJ2-5; D gene ambiguous. The J call may not be correct, given that the DNA end is closer to TRBJ2-7. This CDR3 contains 12 residues. Germline loops: CDR1 SQVTM, CDR2 ANQGSEA. CDR3 amino acids: CSVRTGVYEQYF. DNA for the CDR3: TGCAGCGTTCGAACCGGTGTCTACGAGCAGTACTTC.

The chain couples TRBV7-2 to TRBJ2-1; no reliable D call. Looked up from germline, CDR1 is SGHTA and CDR2 is FQGNSA. Trimming cost V 6 bases and J 2 bases, with 11 bases left between them. There are 14 residues in the CDR3. CDR3 region: CASSSTSTYNEQFF. CDR3 bases: TGTGCCAGCAGTTCGACCTCGACCTACAATGAGCAGTTCTTC.

The gene calls are TRBV6-1 and TRBJ2-1, with D possibly being TRBD2 (6 bases). CDR1 and CDR2 from the germline V gene are MNHNS and SASEGT. The CDR3 spans 16 residues. The V end was cut by 4 bases, the J end by 2 bases, with 15 bases between. The DNA of the CDR3 is TGTGCCAGCAGTGCCCCAATAGCGGTTCCCTACAATGAGCAGTTCTTC. Translating it yields CASSAPIAVPYNEQFF.

The J gene is TRBJ2-5, the V gene TRBV28; D call uncertain. Germline CDR1 reads MDHEN; CDR2 reads SYDVKM. Trimming removed 3 bases at V and 4 bases at J, with 12 bases between. The CDR3 spans 14 residues. Here the CDR3 DNA reads TGTGCCAGCAGTTTGCAGGCCCCCCGAGAGACCCAGTACTTC. Protein: CASSLQAPRETQYF.

This chain connects TRBV6-1 to TRBJ2-7; 7 nucleotides agree with TRBD2. The CDR3 has 13 amino acids. The germline CDR1 and CDR2 sequences are MNHNS and SASEGT. In DNA, the CDR3 is TGTGCGGCCGGGCTCGGGGGGACCGACGAGCAGTACTTC. This gives the protein CAAGLGGTDEQYF.

The chain joins TRBV5-1 to TRBJ1-2; 9 bases are a match to TRBD1. The ends lost 4 bases at V and 9 bases at J; junction bases unmatched: 10. Germline assignment: CDR1 SGHRS and CDR2 YFSETQ. The CDR3 has 14 residues. CDR3 in amino acids: CASSGDDRGSRYTF. The CDR3 DNA is TGCGCCAGCAGCGGCGATGACAGGGGGAGTCGCTACACCTTC.

V and J are TRBV5-8 and TRBJ1-1, with 8 bases aligning to TRBD1. Germline V gene lookup returns CDR1 SGHTS and CDR2 YDEGEE. The CDR3 extends over 15 amino acids. The ends lost 4 bases at V and 1 base at J; junction bases unmatched: 6. CDR3 sequence reads: CASSLDRGWNTEAFF. CDR3 nucleotides: TGTGCCAGCAGCCTTGACAGGGGATGGAACACTGAAGCTTTCTTT.

J is TRBJ2-3 and V is TRBV19; D is undetermined. Trimming cost V 7 bases and J 7 bases, with 18 bases left between them. CDR1 is LNHDA, CDR2 SQIVND, per germline (reference sequence). This CDR3 region has 14 residues. Here the CDR3 reads CASTLAEGLHTQYF. The CDR3 region has the DNA TGTGCCAGTACCCTGGCGGAAGGGCTGCATACGCAGTATTTT. Combining the CDR3 with reference TRBV19 and TRBJ2-3 gives the whole variable domain DGGITQSPKYLFRKEGQNVTLSCEQNLNHDAMYWYRQDPGQGLRLIYYSQIVNDFQKGDIAEGYSVSREKKESFPLTVTSAQKNPTAFYLCASTLAEGLHTQYFGPGTRLTVL.

The chain uses TRBV21-1 and TRBJ1-1. TRBV21-1 is tagged as a pseudogene. The CDR3 consists of 14 residues. CDR3 DNA: TGTGCCAGCACCAAGTGGGGGGGCGAGGCTGAAGCTTTCTTT. Amino acids: CASTKWGGEAEAFF.

The rearrangement links TRBV13 to TRBJ2-2, with 10 nucleotides matching TRBD2. V shed 5 bases, J shed 6 bases, and the junction held 12 bases outside the gene matches. Germline V CDR1 and CDR2: PRHDT, FYEKMQ (reference sequence). This CDR3 spans 17 amino acids. The CDR3 DNA sequence: TGTGCCAGCAGCCGGATGATAGCGGGAGGCACACCCGGGGAGCTGTTTTTT. Its translation: CASSRMIAGGTPGELFF.

V is TRBV5-1 and J is TRBJ2-5; the match to TRBD2 covers 7 bases. CDR3 size: 15 residues. Germline V gene sequence: CDR1 SGHRS, CDR2 YFSETQ. The V and J ends lost 4 bases and 5 bases, in that order; junction bases with no gene match: 11. The CDR3 protein is CASSRGRVSSETQYF. DNA for the CDR3: TGCGCCAGCAGCCGAGGGAGGGTTTCAAGCGAGACCCAGTACTTC. Supplemented by reference TRBV5-1 and TRBJ2-5, the full variable domain reads KAGVTQTPRYLIKTRGQQVTLSCSPISGHRSVSWYQQTPGQGLQFLFEYFSETQRNKGNFPGRFSGRQFSNSRSEMNVSTLELGDSALYLCASSRGRVSSETQYFGPGTRLLVL.

This chain uses TRBV7-2 with TRBJ1-1; tentatively, D is TRBD1 (5 bases). CDR1 and CDR2 (germline): SGHTA, FQGNSA. The ends were cut back, 2 bases at V and 7 bases at J, with 17 bases in the middle. The CDR3 runs to 15 residues. CDR3 DNA sequence: TGTGCCAGCAGCTTAAGGACGATAACTCAGGGTGAAGCTTTCTTT. Translating it yields CASSLRTITQGEAFF.

As concerns this clone: Additional DNA sequences in this sample encode the identical CDR3. This chain connects TRBV5-1 to TRBJ1-1; D gene uncertain. V lost 3 bases and J lost 1, with 7 bases in between. The CDR3 is made up of 13 amino acids. CDR1 and CDR2 (germline): SGHRS, YFSETQ. CDR3 in amino acids: CASSYGQNTEAFF. The CDR3 DNA reads as TGCGCCAGCAGCTACGGGCAGAACACTGAAGCTTTCTTT.

This clone was observed a few times. This rearrangement joins TRBV5-1 to TRBJ1-1, with unresolved D. The CDR3 is 14 residues long. Trimming pared 0 bases from V and 5 bases from J, leaving 11 bases between. CDR1 SGHRS and CDR2 YFSETQ come from the germline V gene. Here the CDR3 reads CASSLGGEGTEAFF. The CDR3, as DNA: TGCGCCAGCAGCTTGGGCGGGGAAGGGACTGAAGCTTTCTTT.

As to this clone: Different DNA sequences within this sample yield the same CDR3. V usage is TRBV9 and J usage is TRBJ2-2; no clear D gene. Trimming left V 3 bases short and J 3 bases short, with 9 bases between. Germline V gene lookup returns CDR1 SGDLS and CDR2 YYNGEE. CDR3 length equals 14 residues. DNA for the CDR3: TGTGCCAGCAGCGCATTGTCCTACACCGGGGAGCTGTTTTTT. As protein: CASSALSYTGELFF. The full variable domain, its missing parts supplied by reference TRBV9 and TRBJ2-2, is DSGVTQTPKHLITATGQRVTLRCSPRSGDLSVYWYQQSLDQGLQFLIQYYNGEERAKGNILERFSAQQFPDLHSELNLSSLELGDSALYFCASSALSYTGELFFGEGSRLTVL.

The V gene is TRBV19, the J gene TRBJ1-4; D remains ambiguous. Germline values: CDR1 LNHDA, CDR2 SQIVND (reference sequence). CDR3 length equals 13 residues. V was clipped by 5 bases and J by 8 bases, with 12 bases between them. CDR3 coding DNA: TGTGCCAGTAGTCCCCGTAAAGGGGAAAAACTGTTTTTT. This gives the protein CASSPRKGEKLFF.

V is TRBV6-1 and J is TRBJ2-5; 8 bases map to TRBD2. Trimming took 6 bases from V and 4 from J; bases not matched to a gene: 10. Per germline, CDR1 MNHNS and CDR2 SASEGT. The length of the CDR3 is 15 residues. In nucleotides, the CDR3 is TGTGCCAGCAGAAAAAGCGGGGGAGTGGTAGAGACCCAGTACTTC. Its protein is CASRKSGGVVETQYF.

V and J are TRBV5-1 and TRBJ2-1; the D is unclear. Germline CDR1 and CDR2: SGHRS and YFSETQ. V was pared by 5 bases and J by 7 bases, with 10 bases between. The CDR3 consists of 12 residues. The CDR3 spells CASRIDLNEQFF. The DNA for the CDR3 is TGCGCCAGCAGGATCGATCTGAATGAGCAGTTCTTC.

On this clone: Other DNA sequences in this sample translate to the same CDR3. V gene TRBV28 combines with J gene TRBJ1-4; D gene unclear. CDR3 size: 11 residues. CDR1 is MDHEN and CDR2 is SYDVKM in the germline V gene. Trimming removed 2 bases from V and 8 bases from J, with 3 bases in between. Here the CDR3 DNA reads TGTGCCAGCAGTTTAGAGGAAAAACTGTTTTTT. Its protein product is CASSLEEKLFF.